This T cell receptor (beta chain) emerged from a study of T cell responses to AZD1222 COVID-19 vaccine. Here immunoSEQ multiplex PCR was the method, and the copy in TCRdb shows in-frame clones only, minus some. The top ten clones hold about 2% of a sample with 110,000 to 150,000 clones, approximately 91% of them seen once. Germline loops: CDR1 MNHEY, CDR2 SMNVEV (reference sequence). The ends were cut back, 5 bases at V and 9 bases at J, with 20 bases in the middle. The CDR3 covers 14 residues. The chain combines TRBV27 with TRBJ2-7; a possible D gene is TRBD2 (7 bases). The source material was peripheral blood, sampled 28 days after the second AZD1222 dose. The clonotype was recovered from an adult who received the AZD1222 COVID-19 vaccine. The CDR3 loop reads CASSPGRGGHGQYF. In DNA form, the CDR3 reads TGTGCCAGCAGTCCTGGGAGGGGGGGGCATGGGCAGTACTTC.